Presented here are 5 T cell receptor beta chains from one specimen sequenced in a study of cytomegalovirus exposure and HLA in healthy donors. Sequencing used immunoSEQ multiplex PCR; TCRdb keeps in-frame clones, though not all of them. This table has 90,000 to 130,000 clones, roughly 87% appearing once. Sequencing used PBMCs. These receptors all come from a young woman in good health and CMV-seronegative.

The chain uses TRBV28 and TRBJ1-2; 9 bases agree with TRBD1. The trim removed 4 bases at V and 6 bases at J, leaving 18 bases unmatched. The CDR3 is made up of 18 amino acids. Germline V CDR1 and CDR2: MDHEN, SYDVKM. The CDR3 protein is CASSSPTRSWDRVDGYTF. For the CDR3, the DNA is TGTGCCAGCAGTTCCCCGACCCGCTCCTGGGACAGGGTGGATGGCTACACCTTC.

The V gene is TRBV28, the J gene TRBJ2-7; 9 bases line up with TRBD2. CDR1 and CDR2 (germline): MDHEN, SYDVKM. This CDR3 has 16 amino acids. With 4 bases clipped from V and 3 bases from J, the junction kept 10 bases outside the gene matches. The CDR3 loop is CASSSTQASGVYEQYF. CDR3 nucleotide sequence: TGTGCCAGCAGTTCCACCCAGGCTAGCGGGGTCTACGAGCAGTACTTC.

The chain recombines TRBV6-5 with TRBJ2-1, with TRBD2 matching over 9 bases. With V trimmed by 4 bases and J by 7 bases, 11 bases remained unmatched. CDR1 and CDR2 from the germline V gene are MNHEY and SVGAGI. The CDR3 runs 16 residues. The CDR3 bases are TGTGCCAGCAGTTTGTCCGGGACTAGCTACCCTAATGAGCAGTTCTTC. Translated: CASSLSGTSYPNEQFF.

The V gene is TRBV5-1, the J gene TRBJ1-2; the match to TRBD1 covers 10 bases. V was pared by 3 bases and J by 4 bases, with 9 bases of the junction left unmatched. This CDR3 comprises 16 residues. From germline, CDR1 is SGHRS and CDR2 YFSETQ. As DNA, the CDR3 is TGCGCCAGCAGCTCTGGGACAGGGGAGATCAGCTATGGCTACACCTTC. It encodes CASSSGTGEISYGYTF.

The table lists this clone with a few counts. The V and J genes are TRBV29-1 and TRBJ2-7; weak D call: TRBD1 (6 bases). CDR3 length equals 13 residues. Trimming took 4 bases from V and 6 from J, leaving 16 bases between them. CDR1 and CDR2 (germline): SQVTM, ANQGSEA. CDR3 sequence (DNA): TGCAGCGTTGGTAGGGGTCAGGGGCTCGAGCAGTACTTC. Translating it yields CSVGRGQGLEQYF.